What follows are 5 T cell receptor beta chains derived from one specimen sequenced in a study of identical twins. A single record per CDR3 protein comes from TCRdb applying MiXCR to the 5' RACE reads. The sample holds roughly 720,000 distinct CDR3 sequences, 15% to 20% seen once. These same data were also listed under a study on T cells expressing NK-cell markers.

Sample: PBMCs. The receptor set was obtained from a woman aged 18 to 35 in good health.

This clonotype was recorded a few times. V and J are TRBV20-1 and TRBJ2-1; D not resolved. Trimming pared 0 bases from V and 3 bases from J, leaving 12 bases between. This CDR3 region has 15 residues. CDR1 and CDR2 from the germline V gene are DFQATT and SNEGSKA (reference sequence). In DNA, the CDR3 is TGCAGTGCTAGAGATAGGCTCGCCAACTACAATGAGCAGTTCTTC. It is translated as CSARDRLANYNEQFF.

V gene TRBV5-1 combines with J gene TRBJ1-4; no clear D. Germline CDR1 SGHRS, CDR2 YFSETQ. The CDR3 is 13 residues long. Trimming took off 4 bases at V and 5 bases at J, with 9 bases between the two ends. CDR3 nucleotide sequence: TGCGCCAGCAGCGGAAACATGAATGAAAAACTGTTTTTT. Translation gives CASSGNMNEKLFF. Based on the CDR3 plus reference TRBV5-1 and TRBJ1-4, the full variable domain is KAGVTQTPRYLIKTRGQQVTLSCSPISGHRSVSWYQQTPGQGLQFLFEYFSETQRNKGNFPGRFSGRQFSNSRSEMNVSTLELGDSALYLCASSGNMNEKLFFGSGTQLSVL.

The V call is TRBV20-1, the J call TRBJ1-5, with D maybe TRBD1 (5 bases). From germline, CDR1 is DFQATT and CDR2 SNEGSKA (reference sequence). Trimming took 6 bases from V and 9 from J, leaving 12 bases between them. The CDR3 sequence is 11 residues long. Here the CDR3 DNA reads TGCAGTGCGGGACCGGGCTGGCCCCAGCATTTT. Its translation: CSAGPGWPQHF.

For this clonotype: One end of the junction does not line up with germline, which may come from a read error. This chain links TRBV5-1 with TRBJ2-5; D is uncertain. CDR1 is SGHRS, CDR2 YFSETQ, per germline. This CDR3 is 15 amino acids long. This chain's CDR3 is CASSLALVGKETQYF. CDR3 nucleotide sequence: TGCGCCAGCAGCTTGGCCTTGGTGGGAAAAGAAACCCAGTACTTC.

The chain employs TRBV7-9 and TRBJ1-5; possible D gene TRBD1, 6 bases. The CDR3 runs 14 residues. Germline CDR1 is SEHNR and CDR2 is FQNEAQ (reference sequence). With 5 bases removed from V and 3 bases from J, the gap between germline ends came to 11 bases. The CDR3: CASSVTGNNQPQHF. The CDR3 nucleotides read TGTGCCAGCAGCGTTACAGGGAACAATCAGCCCCAGCATTTT.